This T cell receptor (beta chain) was identified during a study of blood T cell repertoires in COVID-19. As for the study in general: The samples span acute and convalescent COVID-19 from the United States, Italy and Spain. The analysed material was cDNA or gDNA that came from T cells, B-cell-depleted T cells, or PBMCs.

Original handling: Amplification of reference gene primers was used by the study to estimate nucleated cell counts. The repertoire was sequenced with immunoSEQ multiplex PCR; TCRdb's copy has only in-frame clones and lacks some. The V and J calls and clone size come from that table; D and trimming were worked out from the DNA. The sample records around 260,000 clones, 83% being singletons. After removal of 5 bases from V and 4 bases from J, the junction contained 4 bases not matched to a gene. The CDR3 runs 13 residues. About this clone: Possible read error: a much larger clone is one base away.

The chain has TRBV12-3 or TRBV12-4 and TRBJ1-1; 7 bases are shared with TRBD1. The specimen sequenced was peripheral blood. The receptor was derived from a woman aged 45 to 65 who had recovered from COVID-19. The CDR3 loop is CASSPTGSTEAFF. CDR3 coding DNA: TGTGCCAGCAGTCCGACAGGGAGCACTGAAGCTTTCTTT.